This T cell receptor (beta chain) was found in a study of control samples from healthy donors and cancer patients. The V gene's germline CDR1 is SGHAT and CDR2 FQNNGV. The V segment lost 1 base and the J segment 4 bases; nucleotides outside the gene matches: 2. The CDR3 totals 14 residues. Produced via immunoSEQ multiplex PCR; TCRdb's table is partial and in-frame only. The sample includes around 80,000 clones, around 87% of them seen just once. The sequencing input was blood. The sequence derives from a man in his fifties or sixties in good health. This sequence joins TRBV11-2 and TRBJ2-5, with TRBD2 matching 8 bases. For the CDR3, the DNA is TGTGCCAGCAGCTTAGTAGCGGGACCAGAGACCCAGTACTTC. Its protein product is CASSLVAGPETQYF.